This is a list of T cell receptor beta chains from one sample in a study of blood T cell repertoires in COVID-19. Data came from immunoSEQ multiplex PCR; TCRdb stores just in-frame clones and leaves some out. The data contain 150,000 or so clones, 79% of them singletons. Source material: peripheral blood. These receptors came from a woman in her fifties or sixties with COVID-19, enrolled during active disease. The CDR3 runs from the conserved cysteine through the conserved F or W. The D gene is left open where the match is weak.

v_gene	d_gene	CDR3aa
TRBV11-3	-	CASSTSQGGDTGELFF
TRBV6-4	TRBD2	CASSEGASGQETQYF
TRBV28	TRBD2	CASQIAGDTHEQYF
TRBV29-1	TRBD1	CSVEALDRGDTQYF
TRBV19	-	CASSMGSVGTDTQYF
TRBV20-1	TRBD1	CSASVGTGYGYTF
TRBV9	-	CASSPLAVSYEQYF
TRBV6-5	-	CASSSGGTNEKLFF
TRBV2	TRBD2	CASSEGRGGLAAYEQYF
TRBV14	-	CASSAKVRGLFQDEQYF
TRBV29-1	-	CSVGGSLNTEAFF
TRBV11-2	-	CASSLDVGSATYEQYF
TRBV7-9	-	CASSPQGGSSNEQFF
TRBV6-2/TRBV6-3	-	CASSYVPSTEWSYEQYF
TRBV7-3	TRBD1	CASTRWGQGPLAPYNEQFF
TRBV19	TRBD1	CASSIRTGENTEAFF
TRBV7-6	TRBD1	CASSSRTGESEQYF
TRBV24-1	-	CATSDFPRGAQETQYF
TRBV6-8	TRBD1	CASSYLPNRGLNSNQPQHF
TRBV15	-	CATSRDHRSANYGYTF
TRBV27	TRBD2	CASKRLAGTDTQYF
TRBV7-2	TRBD1	CASSSMGQQETQYF
TRBV6-5	-	CASRGVNYGYTF
TRBV7-9	-	CASSLSVVRGSGFGKAFF
TRBV5-8	-	CASSLVSGNEQFF
TRBV28	TRBD2	CASIKGLAGRGEQYF
TRBV4-2	-	CASSQDILALSTGELFF
TRBV5-1	TRBD2	CASSLVASGKETQYF
TRBV28	TRBD1	CASGEPGQGDAGDEKLFF
TRBV5-1	-	CASTLGGAGFMTDTQYF
TRBV9	-	CASTRSLPGSSYEQYF
TRBV2	TRBD2	CASSDQGLAPGGDTQYF
TRBV2	-	CASSDRLASLETQYF
TRBV5-5	-	CASSSKTADGPQHF
TRBV3-1/TRBV3-2	TRBD1	CASSQDQAGGTQYF
TRBV6-6	-	CASSPGGSGYGYTF
TRBV6-1	-	CASSEKAIADRRYQPQHF
TRBV19	TRBD1	CASSAEGAGNEKLFF
TRBV11-3	TRBD2	CASSLGSAGGQNTQYF
TRBV25-1	-	CASSVGGRGNTGELFF
TRBV28	TRBD1	CASSRPGGTYNEQFF
TRBV5-6	TRBD1	CASSLAAGGTSNQPQHF
TRBV19	-	CASSISRDQPQHF
TRBV2	TRBD2	CASSRRIQRGNNEQFF
TRBV29-1	TRBD2	CSVAGLAGAETQYF
TRBV19	-	CASSMVGAPSTEAFF
TRBV6-1	-	CASSSGGNTEAFF
TRBV19	TRBD1	CASSITGAGTQYF
TRBV7-9	-	CASSHPPGRVQETQYF
TRBV10-3	TRBD1	CAISDTGGAGNTIYF
TRBV5-1	TRBD1	CASSLGDRVSPGYTF